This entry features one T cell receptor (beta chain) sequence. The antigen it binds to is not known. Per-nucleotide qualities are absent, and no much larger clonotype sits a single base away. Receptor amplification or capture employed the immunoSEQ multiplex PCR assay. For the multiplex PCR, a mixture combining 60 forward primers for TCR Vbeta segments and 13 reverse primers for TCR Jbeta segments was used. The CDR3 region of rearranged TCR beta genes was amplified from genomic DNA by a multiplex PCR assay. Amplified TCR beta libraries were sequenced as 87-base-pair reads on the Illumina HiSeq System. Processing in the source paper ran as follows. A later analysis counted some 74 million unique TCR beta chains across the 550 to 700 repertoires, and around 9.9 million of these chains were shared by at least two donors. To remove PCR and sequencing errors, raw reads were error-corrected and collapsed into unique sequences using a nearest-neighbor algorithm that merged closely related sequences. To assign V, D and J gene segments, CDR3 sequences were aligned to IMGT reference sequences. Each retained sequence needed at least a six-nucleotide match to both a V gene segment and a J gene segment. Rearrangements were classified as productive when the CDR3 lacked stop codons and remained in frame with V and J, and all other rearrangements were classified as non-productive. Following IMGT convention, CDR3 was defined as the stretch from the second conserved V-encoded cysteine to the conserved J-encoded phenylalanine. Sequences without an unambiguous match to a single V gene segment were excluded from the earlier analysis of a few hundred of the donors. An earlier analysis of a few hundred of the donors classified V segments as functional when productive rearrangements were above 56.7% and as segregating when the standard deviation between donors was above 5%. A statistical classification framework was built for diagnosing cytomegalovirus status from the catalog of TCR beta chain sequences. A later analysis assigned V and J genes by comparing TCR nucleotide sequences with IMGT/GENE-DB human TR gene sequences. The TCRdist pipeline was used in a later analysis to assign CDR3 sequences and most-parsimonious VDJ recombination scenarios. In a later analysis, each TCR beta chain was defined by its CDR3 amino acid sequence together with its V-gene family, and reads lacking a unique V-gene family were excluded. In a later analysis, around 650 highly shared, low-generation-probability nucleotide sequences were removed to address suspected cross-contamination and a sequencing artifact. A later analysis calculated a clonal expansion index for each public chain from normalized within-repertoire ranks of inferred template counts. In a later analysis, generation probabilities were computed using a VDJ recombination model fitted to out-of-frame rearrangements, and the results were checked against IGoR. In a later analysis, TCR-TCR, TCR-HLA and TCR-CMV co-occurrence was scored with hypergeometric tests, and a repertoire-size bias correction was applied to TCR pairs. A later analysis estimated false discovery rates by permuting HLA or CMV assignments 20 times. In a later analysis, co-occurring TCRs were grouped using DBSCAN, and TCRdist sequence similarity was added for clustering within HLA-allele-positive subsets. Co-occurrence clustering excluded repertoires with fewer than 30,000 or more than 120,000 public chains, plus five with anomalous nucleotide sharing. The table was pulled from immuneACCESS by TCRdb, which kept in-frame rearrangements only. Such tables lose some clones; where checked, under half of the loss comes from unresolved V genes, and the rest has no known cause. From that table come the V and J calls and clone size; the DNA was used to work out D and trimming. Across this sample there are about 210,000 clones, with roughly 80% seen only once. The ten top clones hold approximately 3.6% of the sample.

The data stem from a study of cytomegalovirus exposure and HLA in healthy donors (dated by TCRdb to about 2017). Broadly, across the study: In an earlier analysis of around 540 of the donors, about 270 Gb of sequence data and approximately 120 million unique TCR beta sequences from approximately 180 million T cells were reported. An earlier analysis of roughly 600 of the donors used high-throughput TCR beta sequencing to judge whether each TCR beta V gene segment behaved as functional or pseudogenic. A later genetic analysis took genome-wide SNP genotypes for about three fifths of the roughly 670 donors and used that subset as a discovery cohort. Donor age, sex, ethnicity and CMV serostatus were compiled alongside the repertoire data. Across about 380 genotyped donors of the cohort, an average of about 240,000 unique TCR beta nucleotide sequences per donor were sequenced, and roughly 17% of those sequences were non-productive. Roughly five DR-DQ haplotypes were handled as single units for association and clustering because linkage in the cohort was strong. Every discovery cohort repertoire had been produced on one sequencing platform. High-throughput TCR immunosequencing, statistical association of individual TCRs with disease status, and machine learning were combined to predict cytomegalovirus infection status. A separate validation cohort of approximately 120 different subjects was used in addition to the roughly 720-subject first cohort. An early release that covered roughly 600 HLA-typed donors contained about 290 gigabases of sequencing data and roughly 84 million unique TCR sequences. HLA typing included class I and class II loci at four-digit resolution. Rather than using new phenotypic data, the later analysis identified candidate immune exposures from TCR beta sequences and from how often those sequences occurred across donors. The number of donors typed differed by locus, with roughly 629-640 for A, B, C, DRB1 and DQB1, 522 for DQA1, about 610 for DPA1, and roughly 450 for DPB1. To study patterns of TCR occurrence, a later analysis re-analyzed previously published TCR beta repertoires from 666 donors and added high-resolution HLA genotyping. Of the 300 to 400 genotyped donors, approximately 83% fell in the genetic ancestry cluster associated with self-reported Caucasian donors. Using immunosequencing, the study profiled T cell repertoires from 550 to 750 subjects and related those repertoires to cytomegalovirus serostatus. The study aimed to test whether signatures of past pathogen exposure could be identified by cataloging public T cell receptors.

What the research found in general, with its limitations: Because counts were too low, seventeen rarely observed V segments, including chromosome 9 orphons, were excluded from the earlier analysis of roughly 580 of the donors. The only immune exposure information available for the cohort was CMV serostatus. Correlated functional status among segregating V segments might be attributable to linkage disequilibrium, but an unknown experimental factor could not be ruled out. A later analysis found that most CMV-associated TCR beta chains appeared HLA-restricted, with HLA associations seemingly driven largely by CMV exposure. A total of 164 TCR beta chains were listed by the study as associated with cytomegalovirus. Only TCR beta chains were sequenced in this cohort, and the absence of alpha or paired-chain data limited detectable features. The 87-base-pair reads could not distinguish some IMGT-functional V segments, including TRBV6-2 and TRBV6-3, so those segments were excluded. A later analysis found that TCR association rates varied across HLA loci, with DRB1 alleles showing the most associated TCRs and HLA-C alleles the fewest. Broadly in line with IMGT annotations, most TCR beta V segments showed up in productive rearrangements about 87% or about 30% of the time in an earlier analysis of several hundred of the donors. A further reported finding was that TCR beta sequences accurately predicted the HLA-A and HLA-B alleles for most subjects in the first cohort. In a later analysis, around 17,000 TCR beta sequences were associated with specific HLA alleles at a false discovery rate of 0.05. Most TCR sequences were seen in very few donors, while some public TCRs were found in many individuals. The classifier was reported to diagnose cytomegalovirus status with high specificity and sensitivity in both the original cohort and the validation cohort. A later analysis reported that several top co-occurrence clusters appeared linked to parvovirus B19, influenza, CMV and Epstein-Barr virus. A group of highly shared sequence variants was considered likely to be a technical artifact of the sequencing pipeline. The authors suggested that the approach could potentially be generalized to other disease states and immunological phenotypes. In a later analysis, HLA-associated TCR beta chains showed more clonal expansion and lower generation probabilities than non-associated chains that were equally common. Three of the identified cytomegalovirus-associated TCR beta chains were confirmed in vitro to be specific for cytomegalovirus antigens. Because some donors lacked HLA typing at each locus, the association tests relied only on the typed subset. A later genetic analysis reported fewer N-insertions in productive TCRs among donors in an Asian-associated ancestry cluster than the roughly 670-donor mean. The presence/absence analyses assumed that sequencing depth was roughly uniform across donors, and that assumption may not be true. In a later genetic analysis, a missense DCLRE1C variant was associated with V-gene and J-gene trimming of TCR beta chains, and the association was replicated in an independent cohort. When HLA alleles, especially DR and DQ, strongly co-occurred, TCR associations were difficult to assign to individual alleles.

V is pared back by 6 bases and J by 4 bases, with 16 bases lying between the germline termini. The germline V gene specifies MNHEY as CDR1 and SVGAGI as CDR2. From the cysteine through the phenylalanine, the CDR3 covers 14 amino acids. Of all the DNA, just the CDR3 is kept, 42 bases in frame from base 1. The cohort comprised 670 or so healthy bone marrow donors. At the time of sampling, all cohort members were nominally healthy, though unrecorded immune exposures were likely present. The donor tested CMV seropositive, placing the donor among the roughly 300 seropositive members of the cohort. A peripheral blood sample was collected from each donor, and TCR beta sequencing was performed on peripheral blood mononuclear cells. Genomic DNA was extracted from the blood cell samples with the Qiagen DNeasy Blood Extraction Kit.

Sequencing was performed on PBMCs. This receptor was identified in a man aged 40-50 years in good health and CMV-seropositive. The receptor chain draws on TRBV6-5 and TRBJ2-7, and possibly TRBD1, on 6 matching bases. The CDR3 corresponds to CASSQFWGLYEQYF. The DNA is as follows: TGTGCCAGCAGCCAGTTTTGGGGGCTGTACGAGCAGTACTTC.